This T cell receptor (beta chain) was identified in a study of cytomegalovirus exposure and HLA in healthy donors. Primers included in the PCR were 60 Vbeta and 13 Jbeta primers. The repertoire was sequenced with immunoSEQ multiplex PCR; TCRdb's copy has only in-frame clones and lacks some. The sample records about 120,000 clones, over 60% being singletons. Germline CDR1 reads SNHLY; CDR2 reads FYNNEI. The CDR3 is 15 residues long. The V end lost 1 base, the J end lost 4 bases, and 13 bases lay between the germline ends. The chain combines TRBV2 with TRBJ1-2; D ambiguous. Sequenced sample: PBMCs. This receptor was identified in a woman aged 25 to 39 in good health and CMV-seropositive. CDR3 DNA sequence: TGTGCCAGCAGTGAAGGTGCCCGAGGAAGCTATGGCTACACCTTC. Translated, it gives CASSEGARGSYGYTF.